This TCR beta chain was identified in a study of cytomegalovirus exposure and HLA in healthy donors. In germline, CDR1 is MDHEN, CDR2 SYDVKM. V lost 2 bases, J lost 3 bases, and 8 bases stayed unmatched. The CDR3 has 17 residues. Primers for the PCR totalled 60 Vbeta and 13 Jbeta. Measured with immunoSEQ multiplex PCR; TCRdb has only the in-frame clones, and not every one. The table records around 100,000 clones, around 84% of them present only once. V gene TRBV28 combines with J gene TRBJ1-2, with 11 bases fitting TRBD1. Sample: PBMCs. The receptor's source is a woman aged 40 to 50 in good health and CMV-seropositive. CDR3 residues: CASSLLGDRGIHYGYTF. CDR3 sequence (DNA): TGTGCCAGCAGTTTACTTGGGGACAGGGGGATTCACTATGGCTACACCTTC.